This section outlines one T cell receptor (beta chain) sequence together with its context. This sample is part of a study of blood T cell repertoires in COVID-19. Looking at the study overall: Donors in the United States, Italy and Spain gave samples during acute or convalescent COVID-19.

In germline, CDR1 is MNHEY, CDR2 SMNVEV (reference sequence). The CDR3 is 15 residues long. Trimming at V came to 7 bases and at J to 0 bases, leaving 7 bases not matched to a gene. The repertoire was sequenced with immunoSEQ multiplex PCR; TCRdb's copy has only in-frame clones and lacks some. The sample shows about 140,000 clones, about 87% of them seen only once. This sequence joins TRBV27 and TRBJ2-5; 8 positions match TRBD2. The source of this sequence is a man aged 60 to 69 with active or convalescent COVID-19. The specimen was peripheral blood. This CDR3 is CASIPTGGYQETQYF. CDR3 nucleotide sequence: TGTGCCAGCATCCCGACGGGGGGGTACCAAGAGACCCAGTACTTC.